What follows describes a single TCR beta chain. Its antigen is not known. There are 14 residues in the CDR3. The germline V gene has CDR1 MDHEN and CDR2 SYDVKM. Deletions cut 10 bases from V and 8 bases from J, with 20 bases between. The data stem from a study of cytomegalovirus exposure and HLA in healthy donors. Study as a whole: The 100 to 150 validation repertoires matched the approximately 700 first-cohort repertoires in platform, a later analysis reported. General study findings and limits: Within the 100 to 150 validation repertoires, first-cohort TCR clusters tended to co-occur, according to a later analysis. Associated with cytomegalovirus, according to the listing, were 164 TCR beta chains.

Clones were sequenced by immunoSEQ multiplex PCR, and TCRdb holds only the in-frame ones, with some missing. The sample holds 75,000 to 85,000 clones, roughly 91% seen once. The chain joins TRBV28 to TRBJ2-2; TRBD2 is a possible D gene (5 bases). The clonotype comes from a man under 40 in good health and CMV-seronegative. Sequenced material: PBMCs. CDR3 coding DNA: TGTGCCAAGGACCCTGGGTCCTCGGGGGGGGAGCTGTTTTTT. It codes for CAKDPGSSGGELFF.